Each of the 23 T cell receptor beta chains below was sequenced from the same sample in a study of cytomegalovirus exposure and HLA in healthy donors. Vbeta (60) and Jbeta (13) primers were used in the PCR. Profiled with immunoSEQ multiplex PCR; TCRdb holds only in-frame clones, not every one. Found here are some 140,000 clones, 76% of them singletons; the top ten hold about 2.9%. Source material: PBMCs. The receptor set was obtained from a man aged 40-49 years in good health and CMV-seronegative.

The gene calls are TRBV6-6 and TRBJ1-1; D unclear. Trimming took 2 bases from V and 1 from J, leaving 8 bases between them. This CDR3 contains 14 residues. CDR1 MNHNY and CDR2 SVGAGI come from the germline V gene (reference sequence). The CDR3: CASSYLSENTEAFF. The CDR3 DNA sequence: TGTGCCAGCAGTTACCTCTCAGAGAACACTGAAGCTTTCTTT.

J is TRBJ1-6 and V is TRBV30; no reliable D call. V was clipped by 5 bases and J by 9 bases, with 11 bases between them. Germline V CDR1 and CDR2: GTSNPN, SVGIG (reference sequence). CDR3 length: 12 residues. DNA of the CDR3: TGTGCCTGGGAAATGGCAGGTTCACCCCTCCACTTT. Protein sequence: CAWEMAGSPLHF.

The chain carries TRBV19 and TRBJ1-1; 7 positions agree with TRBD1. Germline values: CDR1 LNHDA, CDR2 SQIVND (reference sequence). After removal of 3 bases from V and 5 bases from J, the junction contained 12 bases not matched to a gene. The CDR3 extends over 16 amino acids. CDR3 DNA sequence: TGTGCCAGTAGTATTTCAAGGTCAGGGGGTTTGACTGAAGCTTTCTTT. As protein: CASSISRSGGLTEAFF.

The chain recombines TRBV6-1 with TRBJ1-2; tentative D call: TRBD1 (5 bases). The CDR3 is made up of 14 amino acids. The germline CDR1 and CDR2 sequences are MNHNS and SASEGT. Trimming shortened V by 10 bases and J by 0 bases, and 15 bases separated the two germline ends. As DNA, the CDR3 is TGTGCCATTGGGGGGGGAGCCCCTAACTATGGCTACACCTTC. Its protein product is CAIGGGAPNYGYTF.

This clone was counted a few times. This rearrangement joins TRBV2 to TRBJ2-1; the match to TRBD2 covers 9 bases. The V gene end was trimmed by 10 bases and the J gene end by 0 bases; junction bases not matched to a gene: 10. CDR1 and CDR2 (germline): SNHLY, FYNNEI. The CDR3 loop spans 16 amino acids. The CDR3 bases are TGTGCCACCCCGAGGAAGGGACTAGCCTCCTACAATGAGCAGTTCTTC. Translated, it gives CATPRKGLASYNEQFF.

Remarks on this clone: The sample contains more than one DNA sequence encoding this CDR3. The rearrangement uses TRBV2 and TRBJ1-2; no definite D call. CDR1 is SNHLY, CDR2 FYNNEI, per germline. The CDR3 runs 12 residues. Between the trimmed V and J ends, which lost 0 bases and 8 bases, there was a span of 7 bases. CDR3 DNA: TGTGCCAGCAGTGAAGCTCTGAGAGGCTACACCTTC. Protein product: CASSEALRGYTF.

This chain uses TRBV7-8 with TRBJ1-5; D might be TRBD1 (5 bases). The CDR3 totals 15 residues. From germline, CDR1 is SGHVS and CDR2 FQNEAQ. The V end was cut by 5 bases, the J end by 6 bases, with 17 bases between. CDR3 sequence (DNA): TGTGCCAGCAGCCCGGGGGACTTCCCTTCTCAGCCCCAGCATTTT. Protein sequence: CASSPGDFPSQPQHF.

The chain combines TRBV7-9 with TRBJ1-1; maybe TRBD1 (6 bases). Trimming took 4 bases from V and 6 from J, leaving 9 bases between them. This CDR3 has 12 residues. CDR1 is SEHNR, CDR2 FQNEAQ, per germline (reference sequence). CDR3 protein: CASSSQGSEAFF. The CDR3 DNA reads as TGTGCCAGCAGCTCACAGGGCTCTGAAGCTTTCTTT.

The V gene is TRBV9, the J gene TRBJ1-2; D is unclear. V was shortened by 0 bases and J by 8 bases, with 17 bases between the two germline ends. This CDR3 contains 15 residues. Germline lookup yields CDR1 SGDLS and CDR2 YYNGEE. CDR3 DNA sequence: TGTGCCAGCAGCGTAGCTACTGGCGGCGTCGGCGGCTACACCTTC. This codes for CASSVATGGVGGYTF. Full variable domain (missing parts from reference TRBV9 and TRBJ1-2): DSGVTQTPKHLITATGQRVTLRCSPRSGDLSVYWYQQSLDQGLQFLIQYYNGEERAKGNILERFSAQQFPDLHSELNLSSLELGDSALYFCASSVATGGVGGYTFGSGTRLTVV.

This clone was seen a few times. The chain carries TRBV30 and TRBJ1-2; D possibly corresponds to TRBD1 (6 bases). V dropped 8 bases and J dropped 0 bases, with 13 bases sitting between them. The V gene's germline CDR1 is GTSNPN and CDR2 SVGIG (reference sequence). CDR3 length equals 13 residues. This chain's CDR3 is CATERQANYGYTF. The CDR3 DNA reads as TGTGCCACAGAGAGACAGGCTAACTATGGCTACACCTTC.

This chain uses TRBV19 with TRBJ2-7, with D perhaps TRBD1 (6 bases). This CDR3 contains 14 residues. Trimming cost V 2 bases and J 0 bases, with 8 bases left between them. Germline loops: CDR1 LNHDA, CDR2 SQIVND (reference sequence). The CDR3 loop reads CASSITGSSYEQYF. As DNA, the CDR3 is TGTGCCAGTAGTATAACAGGGAGCTCCTACGAGCAGTACTTC.

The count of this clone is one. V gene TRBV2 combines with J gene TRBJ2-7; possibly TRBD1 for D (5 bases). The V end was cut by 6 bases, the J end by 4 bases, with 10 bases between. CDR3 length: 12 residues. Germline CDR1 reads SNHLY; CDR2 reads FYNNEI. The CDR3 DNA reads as TGTGCCAGCAGGGGGCTTGGGTACGAGCAGTACTTC. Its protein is CASRGLGYEQYF.

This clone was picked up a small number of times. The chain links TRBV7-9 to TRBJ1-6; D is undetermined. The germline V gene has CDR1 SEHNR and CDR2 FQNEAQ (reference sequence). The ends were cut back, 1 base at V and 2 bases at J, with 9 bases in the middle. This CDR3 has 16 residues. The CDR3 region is CASSLGELAYNSPLHF. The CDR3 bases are TGTGCCAGCAGCTTAGGGGAGCTAGCCTATAATTCACCCCTCCACTTT.

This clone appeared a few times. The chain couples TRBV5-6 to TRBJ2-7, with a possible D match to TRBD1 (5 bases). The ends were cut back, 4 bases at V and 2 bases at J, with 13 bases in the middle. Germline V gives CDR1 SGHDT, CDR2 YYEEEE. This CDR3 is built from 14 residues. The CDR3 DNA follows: TGTGCCAGCAGCCCAACTCAGGGTACCTACGAGCAGTACTTC. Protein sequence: CASSPTQGTYEQYF.

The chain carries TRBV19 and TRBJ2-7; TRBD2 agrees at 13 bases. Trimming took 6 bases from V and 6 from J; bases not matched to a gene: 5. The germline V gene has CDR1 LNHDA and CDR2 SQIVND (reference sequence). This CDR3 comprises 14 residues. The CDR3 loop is CASSTGLAGAEQYF. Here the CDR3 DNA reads TGTGCCAGTAGCACCGGACTAGCGGGAGCCGAGCAGTACTTC.

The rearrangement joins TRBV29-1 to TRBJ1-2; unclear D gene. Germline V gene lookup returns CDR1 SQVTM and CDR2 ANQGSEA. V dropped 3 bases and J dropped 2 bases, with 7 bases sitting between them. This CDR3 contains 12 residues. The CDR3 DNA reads TGCAGCGTTGATAACAGAAACTATGGCTACACCTTC. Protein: CSVDNRNYGYTF.

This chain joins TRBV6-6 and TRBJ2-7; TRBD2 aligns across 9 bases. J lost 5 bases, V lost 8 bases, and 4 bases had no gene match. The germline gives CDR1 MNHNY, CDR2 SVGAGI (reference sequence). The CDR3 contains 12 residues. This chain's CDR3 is CASAAGGNEQYF. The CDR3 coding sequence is TGTGCCAGCGCAGCGGGAGGTAACGAGCAGTACTTC.

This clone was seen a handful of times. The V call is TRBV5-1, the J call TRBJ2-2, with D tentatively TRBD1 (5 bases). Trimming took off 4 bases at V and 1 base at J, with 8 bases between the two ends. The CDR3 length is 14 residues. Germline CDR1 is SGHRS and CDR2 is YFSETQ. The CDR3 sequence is CASSRQQNTGELFF. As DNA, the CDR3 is TGCGCCAGCAGCCGACAGCAGAACACCGGGGAGCTGTTTTTT. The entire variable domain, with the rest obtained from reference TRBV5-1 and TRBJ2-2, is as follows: KAGVTQTPRYLIKTRGQQVTLSCSPISGHRSVSWYQQTPGQGLQFLFEYFSETQRNKGNFPGRFSGRQFSNSRSEMNVSTLELGDSALYLCASSRQQNTGELFFGEGSRLTVL.

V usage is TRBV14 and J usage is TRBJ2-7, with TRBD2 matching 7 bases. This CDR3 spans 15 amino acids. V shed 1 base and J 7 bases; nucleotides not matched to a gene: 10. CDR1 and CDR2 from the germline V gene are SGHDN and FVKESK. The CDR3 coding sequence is TGTGCCAGCAGCCAAGGGACGGGAGGCGCCTGGGAGCAGTACTTC. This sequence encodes CASSQGTGGAWEQYF.

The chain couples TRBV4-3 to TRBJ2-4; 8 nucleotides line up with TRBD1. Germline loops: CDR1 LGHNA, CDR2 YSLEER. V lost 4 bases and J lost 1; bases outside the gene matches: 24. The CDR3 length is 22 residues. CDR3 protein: CASSPPDRVGRAPSVAKNIQYF. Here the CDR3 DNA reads TGCGCCAGCAGCCCCCCGGACAGGGTGGGTCGGGCCCCAAGCGTGGCCAAAAACATTCAGTACTTC.

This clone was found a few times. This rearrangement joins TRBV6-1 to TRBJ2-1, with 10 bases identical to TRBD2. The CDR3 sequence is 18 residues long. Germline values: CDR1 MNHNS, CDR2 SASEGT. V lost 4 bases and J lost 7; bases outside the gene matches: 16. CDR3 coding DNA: TGTGCCAGCAGTGTAAGGGGTACTAGCGGGACTGTGGGGAATGAGCAGTTCTTC. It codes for CASSVRGTSGTVGNEQFF.

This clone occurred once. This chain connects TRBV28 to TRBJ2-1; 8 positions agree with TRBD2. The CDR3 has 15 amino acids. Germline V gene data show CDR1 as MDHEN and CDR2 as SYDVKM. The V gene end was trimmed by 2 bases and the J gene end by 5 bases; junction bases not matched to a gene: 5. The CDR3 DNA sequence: TGTGCCAGCAGTTTACTCCGGGAGGGGAACAATGAGCAGTTCTTC. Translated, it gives CASSLLREGNNEQFF.

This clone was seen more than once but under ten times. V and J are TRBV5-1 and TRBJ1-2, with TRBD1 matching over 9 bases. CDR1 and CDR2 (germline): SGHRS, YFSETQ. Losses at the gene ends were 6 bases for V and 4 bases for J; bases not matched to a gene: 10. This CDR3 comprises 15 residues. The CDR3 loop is CASKETGTGRYGYTF. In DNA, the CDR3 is TGCGCCAGCAAGGAAACCGGGACAGGGCGCTATGGCTACACCTTC.